One T cell receptor (beta chain) is described in this entry. Its antigen is not identified. Naive CD8 cells, CD45RO-negative and positively selected for CCR7, excluded terminally differentiated effector memory CD45RA+ cells. The CDR3 sequence is 15 residues long. V was pared by 5 bases and J by 2 bases, with 6 bases of the junction left unmatched. Germline CDR1 SGHNT, CDR2 YYREEE (reference sequence). The test was conducted at deep level. Repertoires were generated with immunoSEQ multiplex PCR, while TCRdb's copy carries only in-frame clones and drops some. The sample records around 2,000,000 clones, over 85% being singletons. This entry belongs to a study of shared clonotypes between healthy human individuals. Across the study: For every donor, three CD4 naive, three CD4 memory, two CD8 naive and one CD8 memory plates were used. General study results and limits: Sorted-subset sequencing was shown by rarefaction to be incomplete despite large depth. Clonotype sharing among donors, it was expected, would be affected by sequencing depth.

This TCR was sampled from a young man in good health. Source material: naive CD8+ T cells sorted from blood. The chain combines TRBV5-4 with TRBJ2-1; 8 nucleotides match TRBD2. CDR3 residues: CASRELSGAYNEQFF. DNA of the CDR3: TGTGCCAGCAGGGAACTTAGCGGGGCCTACAATGAGCAGTTCTTC.